The 18 T cell receptor beta chains below all came from one sample that was sequenced in a study of CD8+ T cells in alopecia areata. cDNA reverse transcribed from extracted RNA served as the sequencing template. Clones were read by immunoSEQ multiplex PCR, and TCRdb kept only the in-frame ones, dropping some. The table has 150,000 or so clones, about nine tenths seen once. The source material was CD8+ T cells sorted from blood, sampled at week 0. These receptors were obtained from a human donor with alopecia areata.

The CDR3 DNA follows: TGTGCCAGTAGTAATGGCGGACAGAACTATGGCTACACCTTC. Its translation: CASSNGGQNYGYTF. The J gene is TRBJ1-2, the V gene TRBV19; perhaps TRBD1 as D (6 bases). Trimming left V 4 bases short and J 2 bases short, with 11 bases between. The CDR3 consists of 14 residues. Germline CDR1 reads LNHDA; CDR2 reads SQIVND (reference sequence). Full variable domain (rest looked up from reference TRBV19 and TRBJ1-2): DGGITQSPKYLFRKEGQNVTLSCEQNLNHDAMYWYRQDPGQGLRLIYYSQIVNDFQKGDIAEGYSVSREKKESFPLTVTSAQKNPTAFYLCASSNGGQNYGYTFGSGTRLTVV.

The chain recombines TRBV7-9 with TRBJ2-5, with D unclear. The J call may be wrong; the DNA end is better matched by TRBJ2-7. The germline V gene encodes CDR1 SEHNR and CDR2 FQNEAQ (reference sequence). This CDR3 is 11 amino acids long. In DNA, the CDR3 is TGTGCCAGCAGCCCAACCTACGAGCAGTACTTC. It translates to CASSPTYEQYF.

The chain carries TRBV5-1 and TRBJ2-2; weak D call: TRBD1 (6 bases). CDR1 is SGHRS, CDR2 YFSETQ, per germline. V was shortened by 7 bases and J by 3 bases, with 13 bases between the two germline ends. This CDR3 spans 14 amino acids. CDR3 coding DNA: TGCGCCAGCTCGGGGACAAGGCACACCGGGGAGCTGTTTTTT. Amino acids: CASSGTRHTGELFF.

J is TRBJ1-5 and V is TRBV4-1; D gene ambiguous. CDR1 and CDR2 (germline): MGHRA, YSYEKL. CDR3 length: 14 amino acids. Trimming took off 1 base at V and 3 bases at J, with 7 bases between the two ends. Here the CDR3 reads CASSQANTNQPQHF. The CDR3 nucleotides are TGCGCCAGCAGCCAAGCTAACACCAATCAGCCCCAGCATTTT.

The count of this clone is one. The J gene is TRBJ2-2, the V gene TRBV7-9; D is uncertain. Germline V lookup: CDR1 SEHNR, CDR2 FQNEAQ (reference sequence). The CDR3 length is 15 residues. The V gene lost 3 bases and the J gene lost 7 bases, with 15 bases spanning the gap. The CDR3 nucleotides read TGTGCCAGCAGCTTGAACTACAAGGTCTACGGGGAGCTGTTTTTT. This encodes CASSLNYKVYGELFF.

The chain is built from TRBV13 and TRBJ2-1; 7 nucleotides agree with TRBD1. Trimming cost V 6 bases and J 10 bases; bases outside gene matches: 6. This CDR3 has 12 residues. In germline, CDR1 is PRHDT, CDR2 FYEKMQ (reference sequence). DNA for the CDR3: TGTGCCAGCAGGACAGGGAGCCTAGAGCAGTTCTTC. Protein product: CASRTGSLEQFF.

This clone occurred once. The CDR3 here is CASSIGQGADEAFF. In nucleotides, the CDR3 is TGCGCCAGCAGCATAGGACAGGGGGCGGATGAAGCTTTCTTT. The rearrangement links TRBV5-1 to TRBJ1-1, with 11 nucleotides matching TRBD1. V was clipped by 4 bases and J by 7 bases; unmatched bases: 6. The CDR3 has 14 residues. CDR1 and CDR2 (germline): SGHRS, YFSETQ.

The chain recombines TRBV11-2 with TRBJ2-7; TRBD2 matches 7 bases. The germline V gene has CDR1 SGHAT and CDR2 FQNNGV. CDR3 length: 16 amino acids. J lost 2 bases, V lost 2 bases, and 9 bases had no gene match. The CDR3 protein is CASSLIAGLGAYEQYF. The DNA of the CDR3 is TGTGCCAGCAGCTTAATTGCTGGACTAGGTGCCTACGAGCAGTACTTC. Full variable domain (missing parts from reference TRBV11-2 and TRBJ2-7): EAGVAQSPRYKIIEKRQSVAFWCNPISGHATLYWYQQILGQGPKLLIQFQNNGVVDDSQLPKDRFSAERLKGVDSTLKIQPAKLEDSAVYLCASSLIAGLGAYEQYFGPGTRLTVT.

The rearrangement joins TRBV6-6 to TRBJ1-2; 10 bases map to TRBD1. The CDR3 loop spans 16 amino acids. V lost 4 bases, J lost 0 bases, and 5 bases stayed unmatched. Germline V gives CDR1 MNHNY, CDR2 SVGAGI (reference sequence). CDR3 amino acids: CASSSDRGPPNYGYTF. DNA of the CDR3: TGTGCCAGCAGTTCCGACAGGGGGCCCCCTAACTATGGCTACACCTTC.

The rearrangement links TRBV27 to TRBJ2-1; 14 bases fit TRBD2. V gave up 4 bases and J gave up 9 bases; unmatched junction bases: 5. The CDR3 runs to 15 residues. CDR1 is MNHEY, CDR2 SMNVEV, per germline (reference sequence). In nucleotides, the CDR3 is TGTGCCAGCAGTTACTCGGGACTAGCGGGGGTTGAGCAGTTCTTC. Its translation: CASSYSGLAGVEQFF.

This clone has a single count. The V gene is TRBV30, the J gene TRBJ2-2; no clear D. The V end was cut by 0 bases, the J end by 4 bases, with 9 bases between. The CDR3 totals 14 residues. Germline CDR1 and CDR2: GTSNPN and SVGIG (reference sequence). The CDR3 DNA is TGTGCCTGGAGTGTACGCGTCTTCACCGGGGAGCTGTTTTTT. It yields the protein CAWSVRVFTGELFF. Filled out from reference TRBV30 and TRBJ2-2, the complete variable domain reads SQTIHQWPATLVQPVGSPLSLECTVEGTSNPNLYWYRQAAGRGLQLLFYSVGIGQISSEVPQNLSASRPQDRQFILSSKKLLLSDSGFYLCAWSVRVFTGELFFGEGSRLTVL.

Notes on this clone: The same CDR3 arises from other DNA sequences in this sample as well. The rearrangement uses TRBV29-1 and TRBJ1-3; D is possibly TRBD1 (5 bases). The CDR3 length is 11 residues. The V end was cut by 3 bases, the J end by 15 bases, with 15 bases between. Germline V gives CDR1 SQVTM, CDR2 ANQGSEA. In DNA, the CDR3 is TGCAGCGTTGAGGATGGGACTGGAGGATATTTT. It yields the protein CSVEDGTGGYF. The full variable domain, in which reference TRBV29-1 and TRBJ1-3 provide the parts outside the CDR3, is SAVISQKPSRDICQRGTSLTIQCQVDSQVTMMFWYRQQPGQSLTLIATANQGSEATYESGFVIDKFPISRPNLTFSTLTVSNMSPEDSSIYLCSVEDGTGGYFGEGSWLTVV.

The chain joins TRBV6-5 to TRBJ2-1, with TRBD2 matching over 10 bases. The CDR3 is 15 residues long. From germline, CDR1 is MNHEY and CDR2 SVGAGI. J was trimmed by 5 bases and V by 1 base; bases with no gene match: 2. The CDR3 nucleotides read TGTGCCAGCAGTTACTACGGGACTAGCGACAATGAGCAGTTCTTC. This sequence encodes CASSYYGTSDNEQFF.

This chain uses TRBV29-1 with TRBJ2-2; D remains unclear. In germline, CDR1 is SQVTM, CDR2 ANQGSEA. CDR3 length equals 14 residues. The V end lost 3 bases, the J end lost 0 bases, and 8 bases lay between the germline ends. Here the CDR3 DNA reads TGCAGCGTTGATGAAACAGCGAACACCGGGGAGCTGTTTTTT. Amino acids: CSVDETANTGELFF.

This clone was seen a few times. The genes are TRBV4-1 and TRBJ2-7; 7 bases fit TRBD1. The V gene end was trimmed by 3 bases and the J gene end by 5 bases; junction bases not matched to a gene: 10. Germline loops: CDR1 MGHRA, CDR2 YSYEKL. CDR3 size: 15 residues. The CDR3 loop reads CASSHTGTDVDEQYF. The CDR3 DNA reads as TGCGCCAGCAGCCATACCGGGACAGACGTGGACGAGCAGTACTTC.

In its sample, this clone was seen a few times. This chain joins TRBV7-2 and TRBJ2-5, with 7 bases matching TRBD2. J lost 5 bases, V lost 7 bases, and 13 bases had no gene match. The CDR3 is 15 amino acids. The germline V gene has CDR1 SGHTA and CDR2 FQGNSA. The DNA for the CDR3 is TGTGCCAGCAACCTAGGGACTACGAGGTGGGAGACCCAGTACTTC. Translation gives CASNLGTTRWETQYF.

The gene calls are TRBV9 and TRBJ1-5; no reliable D call. Germline loops: CDR1 SGDLS, CDR2 YYNGEE. This CDR3 spans 17 amino acids. Trimming took off 0 bases at V and 0 bases at J, with 13 bases between the two ends. CDR3 in amino acids: CASSVEWLGYSNQPQHF. CDR3 bases: TGTGCCAGCAGCGTAGAGTGGTTGGGATATAGCAATCAGCCCCAGCATTTT. Full variable domain (missing parts from reference TRBV9 and TRBJ1-5): DSGVTQTPKHLITATGQRVTLRCSPRSGDLSVYWYQQSLDQGLQFLIQYYNGEERAKGNILERFSAQQFPDLHSELNLSSLELGDSALYFCASSVEWLGYSNQPQHFGDGTRLSIL.

This chain uses TRBV11-2 with TRBJ1-2; D is ambiguous. This CDR3 has 12 amino acids. Germline V gene data show CDR1 as SGHAT and CDR2 as FQNNGV. V was trimmed by 5 bases and J by 4 bases, leaving 8 bases between them. CDR3 region: CASSTDPYGYTF. The CDR3 nucleotides are TGTGCCAGCAGCACGGACCCCTATGGCTACACCTTC.